These T cell receptor beta chains were read from a single sample in a study of regulatory T cells in long-lasting Graves disease. One entry per CDR3 protein results from TCRdb running MiXCR on the multiplex PCR reads. Among about 560,000 distinct CDR3 sequences listed, about 16% were seen once. These data are also associated with another study on T cells in Graves' hyperthyroidism and ophthalmopathy.

Material: peripheral blood mononuclear cells (PBMCs), obtained at new diagnosis, from a patient treated with antithyroid drugs. All receptors come from a man younger than 30 with Graves disease. Each CDR3 is given with its conserved first and last residue. D genes are given only for firm matches. Clone sizes are given selectively: once, few, many, or a class where the clone is expanded.

clone size: many
CDR3 length: 15
J gene: TRBJ2-3
D gene: .
V gene: TRBV27
CDR3 protein: CASRIAERGADTQYF
CDR3 DNA: TGTGCCAGCAGGATAGCGGAGAGGGGCGCAGATACGCAGTATTTT

clone size: few
CDR3 length: 17
J gene: TRBJ2-3
D gene: TRBD2
V gene: TRBV5-1
CDR3 protein: CASRPRTSQDPTDTQYF
CDR3 DNA: TGCGCCAGCAGACCCCGGACTAGTCAGGATCCCACAGATACGCAGTATTTT

clone size: many
CDR3 length: 14
J gene: TRBJ2-7
D gene: TRBD2
V gene: TRBV10-3
CDR3 protein: CAISGTSGSYEQYF
CDR3 DNA: TGTGCCATCAGCGGAACTAGCGGGAGCTACGAGCAGTACTTC

clone size: .
CDR3 length: 13
J gene: TRBJ2-1
D gene: .
V gene: TRBV3-1
CDR3 protein: CASSQASRREQFF
CDR3 DNA: TGTGCCAGCAGCCAAGCCTCTAGGAGAGAGCAGTTCTTC

clone size: many
CDR3 length: 15
J gene: TRBJ2-5
D gene: TRBD2
V gene: TRBV12-3/TRBV12-4
CDR3 protein: CASSQGLAGAETQYF
CDR3 DNA: TGTGCCAGCAGCCAGGGACTAGCGGGAGCAGAGACCCAGTACTTC

clone size: .
CDR3 length: 13
J gene: TRBJ1-2
D gene: .
V gene: TRBV28
CDR3 protein: CASSPTILYGYTF
CDR3 DNA: TGTGCCAGCAGCCCTACCATTCTGTATGGCTACACCTTC

clone size: many
CDR3 length: 13
J gene: TRBJ1-5
D gene: TRBD1
V gene: TRBV29-1
CDR3 protein: CSVAGGWNQPQHF
CDR3 DNA: TGCAGCGTTGCAGGGGGATGGAATCAGCCCCAGCATTTT

clone size: .
CDR3 length: 16
J gene: TRBJ2-2
D gene: TRBD2
V gene: TRBV11-3
CDR3 protein: CASSLLGTSNTGELFF
CDR3 DNA: TGTGCCAGCAGCTTACTGGGGACTAGCAACACCGGGGAGCTGTTTTTT

clone size: many
CDR3 length: 16
J gene: TRBJ2-1
D gene: TRBD2
V gene: TRBV7-3
CDR3 protein: CASSLKAGGIHNEQFF
CDR3 DNA: TGTGCCAGCAGCTTAAAAGCGGGAGGGATCCACAATGAGCAGTTCTTC

clone size: many
CDR3 length: 11
J gene: TRBJ1-2
D gene: TRBD1
V gene: TRBV20-1
CDR3 protein: CKYTGVYGYTF
CDR3 DNA: TGCAAATATACAGGGGTCTATGGCTACACCTTC

clone size: many
CDR3 length: 19
J gene: TRBJ2-1
D gene: TRBD2
V gene: TRBV6-5
CDR3 protein: CASSYTGLAGYSSYNEQFF
CDR3 DNA: TGTGCCAGCAGTTACACGGGACTAGCGGGATACAGCTCCTACAATGAGCAGTTCTTC

clone size: .
CDR3 length: 16
J gene: TRBJ1-5
D gene: .
V gene: TRBV27
CDR3 protein: CASTTLMGGGNQPQHF
CDR3 DNA: TGTGCCAGCACCACATTAATGGGGGGCGGCAATCAGCCCCAGCATTTT

clone size: .
CDR3 length: 14
J gene: TRBJ2-5
D gene: TRBD2
V gene: TRBV6-1
CDR3 protein: CASVTSGRTGTQYF
CDR3 DNA: TGTGCCAGTGTTACTAGCGGGAGGACCGGGACCCAGTACTTC

clone size: .
CDR3 length: 17
J gene: TRBJ2-7
D gene: TRBD2
V gene: TRBV19
CDR3 protein: CASSIRSGAVGSYEQYF
CDR3 DNA: TGTGCCAGTAGTATAAGGAGCGGGGCCGTCGGCTCCTACGAGCAGTACTTC

clone size: few
CDR3 length: 16
J gene: TRBJ2-1
D gene: TRBD2
V gene: TRBV6-2/TRBV6-3
CDR3 protein: CASSLRGLAGGSEQFF
CDR3 DNA: TGTGCCAGCAGTTTACGCGGACTAGCGGGAGGTAGTGAGCAGTTCTTC

clone size: many
CDR3 length: 15
J gene: TRBJ2-2
D gene: .
V gene: TRBV12-3/TRBV12-4
CDR3 protein: CASSLPVSYTGELFF
CDR3 DNA: TGTGCCAGCAGTTTACCGGTGTCGTACACCGGGGAGCTGTTTTTT

clone size: .
CDR3 length: 14
J gene: TRBJ2-7
D gene: TRBD2
V gene: TRBV5-1
CDR3 protein: CASGRQRGNNEQYF
CDR3 DNA: TGCGCCAGCGGAAGGCAGCGGGGGAACAATGAGCAGTACTTC

clone size: few
CDR3 length: 15
J gene: TRBJ2-7
D gene: TRBD1
V gene: TRBV18
CDR3 protein: CASSQGTAPSYEQYF
CDR3 DNA: TGTGCCAGCTCACAGGGGACAGCCCCTTCCTACGAGCAGTACTTC

clone size: many
CDR3 length: 14
J gene: TRBJ2-3
D gene: .
V gene: TRBV28
CDR3 protein: CASRRVGGTDTQYF
CDR3 DNA: TGTGCCAGCAGGCGCGTAGGTGGCACAGATACGCAGTATTTT

clone size: .
CDR3 length: 15
J gene: TRBJ2-5
D gene: .
V gene: TRBV19
CDR3 protein: CASSILPPLQETQYF
CDR3 DNA: TGTGCCAGTAGTATTCTGCCACCCCTCCAAGAGACCCAGTACTTC

clone size: .
CDR3 length: 17
J gene: TRBJ2-2
D gene: TRBD2
V gene: TRBV11-2
CDR3 protein: CASSRGDSHPLAGELFF
CDR3 DNA: TGTGCCAGCAGCCGGGGGGACTCTCACCCCCTCGCCGGGGAGCTGTTTTTT

clone size: many
CDR3 length: 13
J gene: TRBJ1-1
D gene: .
V gene: TRBV20-1
CDR3 protein: CSARDQGHTEAFF
CDR3 DNA: TGCAGTGCTAGAGATCAGGGGCACACTGAAGCTTTCTTT

clone size: few
CDR3 length: 14
J gene: TRBJ1-2
D gene: .
V gene: TRBV6-1
CDR3 protein: CASSEARGDYGYTF
CDR3 DNA: TGTGCCAGCAGTGAAGCGCGCGGGGACTATGGCTACACCTTC

clone size: once
CDR3 length: 15
J gene: TRBJ2-5
D gene: .
V gene: TRBV5-1
CDR3 protein: CASSGGPAGKETQYF
CDR3 DNA: TGCGCCAGCAGCGGGGGGCCAGCGGGTAAAGAGACCCAGTACTTC